Shown below are 20 T cell receptor beta chains from a single sample sequenced in a study of CD8+ T cells in alopecia areata. Reverse transcription of extracted RNA yielded cDNA, which provided the sequencing template. Data came from immunoSEQ multiplex PCR; TCRdb stores just in-frame clones and leaves some out. The sample lists fewer than 250,000 clones, roughly 60% occurring once. Treatment reported: oral pan-JAK inhibitor, 5-10 mg twice daily. Specimen: CD4+ T cells sorted from blood, collected at week 24, from a patient treated with tofacitinib. These receptors came from a human donor with alopecia areata.

This clone was seen a few times. The gene calls are TRBV19 and TRBJ2-1; no definite D call. Per the germline V gene, CDR1 is LNHDA and CDR2 is SQIVND (reference sequence). Deletions cut 7 bases from V and 8 bases from J, with 12 bases between. The CDR3 sequence is 12 residues long. CDR3 sequence: CASTTQSYEQFF. The DNA of the CDR3 is TGTGCCAGTACCACACAAAGCTATGAGCAGTTCTTC. The full variable domain, in which reference TRBV19 and TRBJ2-1 provide the parts outside the CDR3, is DGGITQSPKYLFRKEGQNVTLSCEQNLNHDAMYWYRQDPGQGLRLIYYSQIVNDFQKGDIAEGYSVSREKKESFPLTVTSAQKNPTAFYLCASTTQSYEQFFGPGTRLTVL.

The gene calls are TRBV4-1 and TRBJ1-2, with a possible D match to TRBD1 (5 bases). The germline gives CDR1 MGHRA, CDR2 YSYEKL. There are 15 residues in the CDR3. Between the trimmed V and J ends, which lost 2 bases and 4 bases, there was a span of 14 bases. The CDR3 region has the DNA TGCGCCAGCAGCCAACCGACAAAGGGGCCCTATGGCTACACCTTC. Translation gives CASSQPTKGPYGYTF.

The gene calls are TRBV5-6 and TRBJ1-1, with D possibly being TRBD1 (5 bases). CDR3 size: 14 residues. CDR1 is SGHDT and CDR2 is YYEEEE in the germline V gene. The germline V and J ends were trimmed by 4 bases and 7 bases, with 17 bases remaining between them. Here the CDR3 DNA reads TGTGCCAGCAGCGTACCACAGGTGGTCGGTGAAGCTTTCTTT. Amino acids: CASSVPQVVGEAFF. Drawing the rest from reference TRBV5-6 and TRBJ1-1, the complete variable domain is DAGVTQSPTHLIKTRGQQVTLRCSPKSGHDTVSWYQQALGQGPQFIFQYYEEEERQRGNFPDRFSGHQFPNYSSELNVNALLLGDSALYLCASSVPQVVGEAFFGQGTRLTVV.

The chain combines TRBV29-1 with TRBJ1-1; D is unclear. The CDR3 runs to 11 residues. Trimming pared 4 bases from V and 11 bases from J, leaving 14 bases between. Germline CDR1 and CDR2: SQVTM and ANQGSEA. The CDR3 loop is CSVGLNTGAFF. CDR3 nucleotide sequence: TGCAGCGTTGGATTGAACACTGGGGCTTTCTTT. Full variable domain (missing parts from reference TRBV29-1 and TRBJ1-1): SAVISQKPSRDICQRGTSLTIQCQVDSQVTMMFWYRQQPGQSLTLIATANQGSEATYESGFVIDKFPISRPNLTFSTLTVSNMSPEDSSIYLCSVGLNTGAFFGQGTRLTVV.

The rearrangement uses TRBV30 and TRBJ2-3; tentative D call: TRBD1 (5 bases). From germline, CDR1 is GTSNPN and CDR2 SVGIG (reference sequence). With 1 base removed from V and 4 bases from J, the gap between germline ends came to 12 bases. This CDR3 comprises 14 residues. The DNA for the CDR3 is TGTGCCTGGAGTGGGCCCCAGACAGCAGATACGCAGTATTTT. Protein product: CAWSGPQTADTQYF.

There are a few counts of this clone. This chain connects TRBV2 to TRBJ2-7, with D tentatively TRBD1 (5 bases). The length of the CDR3 is 13 residues. V was shortened by 3 bases and J by 4 bases, with 10 bases between the two germline ends. Germline CDR1 SNHLY, CDR2 FYNNEI. The CDR3, as DNA: TGTGCCAGCAGTGACCAGGGTCCGTACGAGCAGTACTTC. Protein: CASSDQGPYEQYF.

The chain joins TRBV4-1 to TRBJ2-3, with D perhaps TRBD1 (6 bases). Germline V CDR1 and CDR2: MGHRA, YSYEKL. The CDR3 is made up of 17 amino acids. Trimming shortened V by 0 bases and J by 1 base, and 14 bases separated the two germline ends. For the CDR3, the DNA is TGCGCCAGCAGCCAAGAGGAAGAGGACAGAGGCACAGATACGCAGTATTTT. Amino acids: CASSQEEEDRGTDTQYF.

V usage is TRBV5-1 and J usage is TRBJ1-5; no clear D. The CDR3 runs to 15 residues. Germline CDR1 SGHRS, CDR2 YFSETQ. Trimming stripped 0 bases from V and 0 bases from J, with 7 bases between. The CDR3 DNA sequence: TGCGCCAGCAGCTTGGCGGGGTATAGCAATCAGCCCCAGCATTTT. Translating gives CASSLAGYSNQPQHF.

This clone has only a few counts. The chain couples TRBV7-3 to TRBJ2-3; 10 positions agree with TRBD2. V shed 4 bases and J 6 bases; nucleotides not matched to a gene: 7. Germline V lookup: CDR1 SGHTA, CDR2 FQGTGA. The CDR3 extends over 15 amino acids. For the CDR3, the DNA is TGTGCCAGCAGCTCCCTAGCGGGAGAAAAGGATACGCAGTATTTT. It codes for CASSSLAGEKDTQYF.

This clone has just a few counts. The genes are TRBV30 and TRBJ2-1; 9 bases map to TRBD1. After removal of 4 bases from V and 0 bases from J, the junction contained 4 bases not matched to a gene. Germline V gene lookup returns CDR1 GTSNPN and CDR2 SVGIG (reference sequence). This CDR3 spans 15 amino acids. The CDR3 DNA follows: TGTGCCTGGACCTTGGGACAGGGCTCCTACAATGAGCAGTTCTTC. Its translation: CAWTLGQGSYNEQFF.

For the CDR3, the DNA is TGTGCCAGCAGACCACTAGCGCCCCAAGAGACCCAGTACTTC. Amino acid sequence: CASRPLAPQETQYF. The chain carries TRBV6-5 and TRBJ2-5, with 7 bases matching TRBD2. CDR1 and CDR2 from the germline V gene are MNHEY and SVGAGI. The V gene end was trimmed by 6 bases and the J gene end by 1 base; junction bases not matched to a gene: 5. CDR3 length: 14 residues.

The chain uses TRBV5-6 and TRBJ2-3, with D uncertain. The CDR3 is made up of 13 amino acids. Germline V CDR1 and CDR2: SGHDT, YYEEEE. The ends were cut back, 4 bases at V and 4 bases at J, with 10 bases in the middle. In nucleotides, the CDR3 is TGTGCCAGCAGCCCGGCGGCCTCAGATACGCAGTATTTT. This codes for CASSPAASDTQYF.

This chain uses TRBV30 with TRBJ2-2, with 8 nucleotides matching TRBD1. Germline V gene sequence: CDR1 GTSNPN, CDR2 SVGIG (reference sequence). The J segment lost 7 bases and the V segment lost 2 bases, leaving 9 bases of the junction unmatched. The CDR3 contains 15 residues. The CDR3 region has the DNA TGTGCCTGGAGTCGTAGGACAGGGATCGGCGGGGAGCTGTTTTTT. Protein: CAWSRRTGIGGELFF.

This clone was seen a few times. This chain links TRBV18 with TRBJ2-1; D unresolved. The CDR3 has 12 residues. Looked up from germline, CDR1 is KGHSH and CDR2 is LQKENI. Deletions cut 1 base from V and 10 bases from J, with 8 bases between. This CDR3 is CASSPQGWEQFF. The CDR3 DNA follows: TGTGCCAGCTCACCACAGGGTTGGGAGCAGTTCTTC.

The V gene is TRBV29-1, the J gene TRBJ2-1; TRBD1 agrees at 7 bases. V was pared by 6 bases and J by 10 bases, with 6 bases of the junction left unmatched. CDR1 is SQVTM and CDR2 is ANQGSEA in the germline V gene. CDR3 length: 11 residues. The CDR3 DNA is TGCAGCGTCCTTGGGGGACAGGAGCAGTTCTTC. Translated: CSVLGGQEQFF.

This clone has just a few counts. The chain combines TRBV20-1 with TRBJ1-4, with D unclear. Germline V lookup: CDR1 DFQATT, CDR2 SNEGSKA (reference sequence). This CDR3 is 11 amino acids long. V gave up 0 bases and J gave up 15 bases, with 11 bases separating them. CDR3 sequence reads: CSARDLYVVFF. The CDR3 nucleotides read TGCAGTGCTAGAGATCTTTACGTAGTGTTTTTT.

Only a few counts were recorded for this clone. CDR3 DNA sequence: TGTGCCAGCAGCTGGGCCGGACGGAACACCGGGGAGCTGTTTTTT. Encoded protein: CASSWAGRNTGELFF. The genes are TRBV5-6 and TRBJ2-2, with unresolved D. This CDR3 is built from 15 residues. Germline V lookup: CDR1 SGHDT, CDR2 YYEEEE. Trimming removed 3 bases from V and 1 base from J, with 10 bases in between.

This chain links TRBV30 with TRBJ1-1; TRBD1 agrees at 9 bases. The CDR3 is 12 amino acids. Trimming removed 5 bases from V and 8 bases from J; junction bases left unmatched: 6. Germline V gene lookup returns CDR1 GTSNPN and CDR2 SVGIG (reference sequence). The CDR3 sequence: CAWHGQGREAFF. CDR3 DNA: TGTGCCTGGCACGGACAGGGGCGCGAAGCTTTCTTT.

The sample holds a few counts of this clone. The rearrangement joins TRBV5-1 to TRBJ1-1; D gene unclear. V lost 5 bases and J lost 0, with 11 bases in between. The CDR3 is 14 residues long. Germline V gene lookup returns CDR1 SGHRS and CDR2 YFSETQ. The CDR3 sequence: CASRPSEVNTEAFF. CDR3 nucleotides: TGCGCCAGCAGGCCGAGTGAGGTGAACACTGAAGCTTTCTTT.

The V and J genes are TRBV7-2 and TRBJ1-6; 7 bases line up with TRBD1. This CDR3 spans 15 amino acids. The ends lost 5 bases at V and 7 bases at J; junction bases unmatched: 8. Germline values: CDR1 SGHTA, CDR2 FQGNSA. CDR3 sequence reads: CASSLLETGNSPLHF. The CDR3 DNA is TGTGCCAGCAGCCTCCTGGAGACAGGGAATTCACCCCTCCACTTT. Supplemented by reference TRBV7-2 and TRBJ1-6, the full variable domain reads GAGVSQSPSNKVTEKGKDVELRCDPISGHTALYWYRQSLGQGLEFLIYFQGNSAPDKSGLPSDRFSAERTGGSVSTLTIQRTQQEDSAVYLCASSLLETGNSPLHFGNGTRLTVT.